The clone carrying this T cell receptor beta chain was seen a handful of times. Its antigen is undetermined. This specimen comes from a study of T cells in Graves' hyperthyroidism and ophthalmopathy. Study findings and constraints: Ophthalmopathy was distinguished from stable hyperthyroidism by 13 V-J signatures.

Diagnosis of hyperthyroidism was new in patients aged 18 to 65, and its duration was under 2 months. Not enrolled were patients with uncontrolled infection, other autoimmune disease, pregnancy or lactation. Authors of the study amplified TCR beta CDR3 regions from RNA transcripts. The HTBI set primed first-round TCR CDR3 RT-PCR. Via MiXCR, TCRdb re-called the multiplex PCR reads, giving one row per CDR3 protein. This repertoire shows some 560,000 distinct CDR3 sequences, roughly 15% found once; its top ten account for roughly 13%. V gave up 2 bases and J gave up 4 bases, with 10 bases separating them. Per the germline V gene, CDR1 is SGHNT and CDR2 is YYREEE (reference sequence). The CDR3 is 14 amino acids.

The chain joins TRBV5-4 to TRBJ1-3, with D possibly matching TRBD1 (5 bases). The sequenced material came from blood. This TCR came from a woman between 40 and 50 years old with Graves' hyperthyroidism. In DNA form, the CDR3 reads TGTGCCAGCAGCTTTATAGGGGAGGGAAACACCATATATTTT. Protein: CASSFIGEGNTIYF.